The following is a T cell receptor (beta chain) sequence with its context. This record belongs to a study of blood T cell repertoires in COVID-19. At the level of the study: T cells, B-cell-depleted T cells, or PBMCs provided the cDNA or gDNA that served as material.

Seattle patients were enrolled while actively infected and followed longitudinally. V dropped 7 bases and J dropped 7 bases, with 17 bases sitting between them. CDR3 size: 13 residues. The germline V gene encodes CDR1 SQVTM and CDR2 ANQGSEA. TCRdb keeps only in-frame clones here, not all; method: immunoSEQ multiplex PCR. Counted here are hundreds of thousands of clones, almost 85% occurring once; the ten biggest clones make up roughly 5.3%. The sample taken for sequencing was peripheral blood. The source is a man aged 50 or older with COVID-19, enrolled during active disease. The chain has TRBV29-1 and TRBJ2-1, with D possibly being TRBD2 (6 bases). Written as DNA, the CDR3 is TGCAGCGCCGTGTGGGGCGCGGGGAATGAGCAGTTCTTC. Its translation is CSAVWGAGNEQFF.